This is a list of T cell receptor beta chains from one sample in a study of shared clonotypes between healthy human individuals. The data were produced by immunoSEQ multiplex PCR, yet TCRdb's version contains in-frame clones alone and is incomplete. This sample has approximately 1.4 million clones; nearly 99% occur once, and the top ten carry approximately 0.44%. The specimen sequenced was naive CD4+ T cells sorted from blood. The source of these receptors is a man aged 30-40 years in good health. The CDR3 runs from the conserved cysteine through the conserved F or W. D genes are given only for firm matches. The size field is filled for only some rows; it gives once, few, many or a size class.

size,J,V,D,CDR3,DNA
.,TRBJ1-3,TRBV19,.,CASSHRSLPSSGNTIYF,TGTGCCAGTAGTCATCGGTCCCTTCCGAGCTCTGGAAACACCATATATTTT
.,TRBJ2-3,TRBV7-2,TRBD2,CASSYTGTSGRATTDTQYF,TGTGCCAGCAGCTACACCGGGACTAGCGGGAGAGCGACGACAGATACGCAGTATTTT
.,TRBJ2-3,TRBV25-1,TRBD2,CASSWTSGSATDTQYF,TGTGCCAGCAGTTGGACTAGCGGGAGTGCCACAGATACGCAGTATTTT
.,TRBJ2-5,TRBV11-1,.,CASRPNRGRETQYF,TGTGCCAGCAGACCGAATCGGGGGCGTGAGACCCAGTACTTC
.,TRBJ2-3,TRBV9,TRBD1,CASSVGAGGHTDTQYF,TGTGCCAGCAGCGTAGGGGCAGGGGGCCACACAGATACGCAGTATTTT
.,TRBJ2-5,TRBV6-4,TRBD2,CAHPGGSWETQYF,TGTGCTCACCCGGGGGGGTCCTGGGAGACCCAGTACTTC
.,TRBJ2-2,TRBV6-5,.,CASSATRDFTGELFF,TGTGCCAGCAGCGCAACTCGGGACTTCACCGGGGAGCTGTTTTTT
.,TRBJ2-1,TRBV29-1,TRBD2,CSVAPLAAYNEQFF,TGCAGCGTTGCCCCCCTAGCGGCCTACAATGAGCAGTTCTTC
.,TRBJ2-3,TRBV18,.,CASSPQSSSTDTQYF,TGTGCCAGCTCACCCCAGAGTTCTAGCACAGATACGCAGTATTTT
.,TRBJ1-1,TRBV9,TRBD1,CASSPTGLNTEAFF,TGTGCCAGCAGCCCGACAGGGCTGAACACTGAAGCTTTCTTT
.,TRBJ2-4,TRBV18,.,CASSPFPGGANIQYF,TGTGCCAGCTCACCGTTCCCAGGGGGGGCAAACATTCAGTACTTC
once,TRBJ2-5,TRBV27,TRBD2,CASSSSGGAGETQYF,TGTGCCAGCAGTTCCTCGGGGGGGGCGGGAGAGACCCAGTACTTC
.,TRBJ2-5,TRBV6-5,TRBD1,CASSTGDRARKTQYF,TGTGCCAGCAGTACAGGGGACAGAGCCCGTAAGACCCAGTACTTC
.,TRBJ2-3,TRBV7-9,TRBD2,CASSFLSGTTTDTQYF,TGTGCCAGCAGCTTCTTAAGCGGGACTACCACAGATACGCAGTATTTT
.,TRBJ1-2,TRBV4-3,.,CASSQDRAPSYGYTF,TGCGCCAGCAGCCAAGATCGGGCGCCGTCCTATGGCTACACCTTC
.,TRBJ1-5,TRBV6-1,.,CASSEQRNQPQHF,TGTGCCAGCAGTGAACAAAGGAATCAGCCCCAGCATTTT
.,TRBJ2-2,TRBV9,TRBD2,CASSVASGYTGELFF,TGTGCCAGCAGCGTAGCTAGCGGGTACACCGGGGAGCTGTTTTTT
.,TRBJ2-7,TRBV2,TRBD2,CASGSLLAGVVNEQYF,TGTGCCAGCGGAAGCCTACTAGCGGGAGTTGTAAACGAGCAGTACTTC
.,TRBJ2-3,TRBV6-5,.,CASSPRVTGTDTQYF,TGTGCCAGCAGTCCCAGGGTTACGGGCACAGATACGCAGTATTTT
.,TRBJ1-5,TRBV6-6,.,CASSYPDIEFQPQHF,TGTGCCAGCAGTTACCCGGACATAGAGTTTCAGCCCCAGCATTTT
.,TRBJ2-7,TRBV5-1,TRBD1,CASSFGTGYEQYF,TGCGCCAGCAGCTTTGGGACAGGCTACGAGCAGTACTTC
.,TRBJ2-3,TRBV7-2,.,CARRVADTQYF,TGTGCTCGGAGGGTGGCAGATACGCAGTATTTT
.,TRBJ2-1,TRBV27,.,CASSLGDGLSRGWEQFF,TGTGCCAGCAGTTTAGGGGATGGCCTAAGCAGGGGTTGGGAGCAGTTCTTC
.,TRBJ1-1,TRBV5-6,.,CASSLAWATQAAFF,TGTGCCAGCAGCTTGGCCTGGGCAACCCAAGCGGCTTTCTTT
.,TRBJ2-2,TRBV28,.,CASTHQGGITGELFF,TGTGCCAGCACACACCAGGGGGGCATCACCGGGGAGCTGTTTTTT
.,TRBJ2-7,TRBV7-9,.,CASSLAKGFYEQYF,TGTGCCAGCAGCTTAGCTAAGGGTTTCTACGAGCAGTACTTC
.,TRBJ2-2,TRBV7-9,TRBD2,CASSWAGEHRPGELFF,TGTGCCAGCAGCTGGGCGGGGGAGCATCGCCCTGGGGAGCTGTTTTTT
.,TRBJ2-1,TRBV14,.,CASSQVSPFGEQFF,TGTGCCAGCAGCCAAGTGTCCCCCTTCGGTGAGCAGTTCTTC
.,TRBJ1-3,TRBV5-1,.,CASSELDGSSGNTIYF,TGCGCCAGCAGTGAGTTGGACGGTAGCTCTGGAAACACCATATATTTT
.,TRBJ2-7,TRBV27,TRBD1,CASNPTGPSYEQYF,TGTGCCAGCAACCCGACAGGGCCCTCGTACGAGCAGTACTTC
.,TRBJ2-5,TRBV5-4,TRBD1,CASSPDRGSETQYF,TGTGCCAGCAGCCCGGACAGGGGAAGTGAGACCCAGTACTTC
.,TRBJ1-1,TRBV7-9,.,CASSLVGDYTEAFF,TGTGCCAGCAGCTTAGTTGGGGACTACACTGAAGCTTTCTTT
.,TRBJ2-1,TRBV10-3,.,CAISEGSIIVPNEQFF,TGTGCCATCAGTGAAGGGTCAATAATTGTCCCCAATGAGCAGTTCTTC
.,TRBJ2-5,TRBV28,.,CASSLYQTVNLETQYF,TGTGCCAGCAGTCTATACCAGACAGTTAACTTGGAGACCCAGTACTTC
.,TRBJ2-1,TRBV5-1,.,CASSTGEEQFF,TGCGCCAGCAGCACTGGAGAGGAGCAGTTCTTC
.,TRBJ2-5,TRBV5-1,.,CASSLGLPLAPGETQYF,TGCGCCAGCAGCTTGGGACTACCCCTAGCTCCGGGGGAGACCCAGTACTTC
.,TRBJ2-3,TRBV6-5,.,CASTWAGTDTQYF,TGTGCCAGCACGTGGGCCGGAACAGATACGCAGTATTTT
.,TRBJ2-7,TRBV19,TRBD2,CASRNGLSTSVRSEQYF,TGTGCCAGTAGAAATGGGTTATCGACTAGCGTCCGCTCCGAGCAGTACTTC
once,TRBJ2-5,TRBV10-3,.,CAISRVGETQYF,TGTGCCATCAGTAGGGTAGGAGAGACCCAGTACTTC
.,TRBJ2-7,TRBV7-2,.,CASSERLAYEQYF,TGTGCCAGCAGCGAAAGACTAGCCTACGAGCAGTACTTC
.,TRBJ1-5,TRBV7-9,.,CASRAPQGQFSNQPQHF,TGTGCCAGCAGAGCACCCCAGGGCCAATTTAGCAATCAGCCCCAGCATTTT
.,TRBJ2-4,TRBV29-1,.,CSVEDFIKDIQYF,TGCAGCGTTGAGGATTTTATCAAAGACATTCAGTACTTC
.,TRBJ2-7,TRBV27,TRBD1,CASSSFGTGKPSYEQYF,TGTGCCAGCAGTTCTTTCGGGACAGGGAAACCCTCCTACGAGCAGTACTTC
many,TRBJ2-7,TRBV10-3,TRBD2,CAISDVAGGAYEQYF,TGTGCCATCAGTGATGTGGCGGGAGGGGCCTACGAGCAGTACTTC
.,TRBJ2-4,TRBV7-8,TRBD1,CASSLDRTGVLAKNIQYF,TGTGCCAGCAGCTTAGACCGCACAGGGGTTCTGGCCAAAAACATTCAGTACTTC
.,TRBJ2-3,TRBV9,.,CASSSPGDTQYF,TGTGCCAGCTCCTCACCCGGGGATACGCAGTATTTT
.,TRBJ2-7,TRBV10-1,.,CASSESGLPYEQYF,TGCGCCAGCAGTGAGTCCGGACTCCCCTACGAGCAGTACTTC
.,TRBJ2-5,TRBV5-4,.,CASSLAGVRETQYF,TGTGCCAGCAGCTTGGCAGGGGTTCGGGAGACCCAGTACTTC
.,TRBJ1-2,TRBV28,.,CASSFPSGIDYGYTF,TGTGCCAGCAGTTTCCCCAGCGGAATAGATTATGGCTACACCTTC
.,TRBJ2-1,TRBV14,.,CASSLLNEQFF,TGTGCCAGCAGTCTACTTAATGAGCAGTTCTTC
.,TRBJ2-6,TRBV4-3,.,CASSRGGGRASSGANVLTF,TGCGCCAGCAGCCGAGGGGGGGGCAGAGCGAGCTCTGGGGCCAACGTCCTGACTTTC
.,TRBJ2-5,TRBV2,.,CASSRTGQPKKETQYF,TGTGCCAGCAGTCGTACGGGGCAACCAAAGAAAGAGACCCAGTACTTC
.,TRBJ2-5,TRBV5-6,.,CASSNEETQYF,TGTGCCAGCAGTAACGAGGAGACCCAGTACTTC